The present TCR beta chain was sequenced within a study of OX40 agonist ivuxolimab in advanced cancers. Background on the study: The dose of intravenous ivuxolimab that patients received every 2 weeks ranged from 0.01 to 10 mg/kg. Study-level points and caveats: Averaging showed that CD8+ T cells had more expanded clones than CD4+ did.

Remarks on this clone: Its specificity is not known.

The repertoire was sequenced with immunoSEQ multiplex PCR; TCRdb's copy has only in-frame clones and lacks some. The sample has about 68,000 clones, 86% seen once. This CDR3 spans 13 amino acids. Germline V gene lookup returns CDR1 SGHTA and CDR2 FQGNSA. Trimming took off 2 bases at V and 2 bases at J, with 7 bases between the two ends. The TCR was taken from an adult with an advanced solid tumor such as melanoma, head and neck, liver or kidney cancer. The rearrangement links TRBV7-2 to TRBJ2-7; D remains ambiguous. The specimen was CD4+ or CD8+ T cells sorted from blood, collected in a trial of the OX40 agonist ivuxolimab. CDR3: CASSLMAAYEQYF. CDR3 nucleotide sequence: TGTGCCAGCAGCTTAATGGCCGCCTACGAGCAGTACTTC.